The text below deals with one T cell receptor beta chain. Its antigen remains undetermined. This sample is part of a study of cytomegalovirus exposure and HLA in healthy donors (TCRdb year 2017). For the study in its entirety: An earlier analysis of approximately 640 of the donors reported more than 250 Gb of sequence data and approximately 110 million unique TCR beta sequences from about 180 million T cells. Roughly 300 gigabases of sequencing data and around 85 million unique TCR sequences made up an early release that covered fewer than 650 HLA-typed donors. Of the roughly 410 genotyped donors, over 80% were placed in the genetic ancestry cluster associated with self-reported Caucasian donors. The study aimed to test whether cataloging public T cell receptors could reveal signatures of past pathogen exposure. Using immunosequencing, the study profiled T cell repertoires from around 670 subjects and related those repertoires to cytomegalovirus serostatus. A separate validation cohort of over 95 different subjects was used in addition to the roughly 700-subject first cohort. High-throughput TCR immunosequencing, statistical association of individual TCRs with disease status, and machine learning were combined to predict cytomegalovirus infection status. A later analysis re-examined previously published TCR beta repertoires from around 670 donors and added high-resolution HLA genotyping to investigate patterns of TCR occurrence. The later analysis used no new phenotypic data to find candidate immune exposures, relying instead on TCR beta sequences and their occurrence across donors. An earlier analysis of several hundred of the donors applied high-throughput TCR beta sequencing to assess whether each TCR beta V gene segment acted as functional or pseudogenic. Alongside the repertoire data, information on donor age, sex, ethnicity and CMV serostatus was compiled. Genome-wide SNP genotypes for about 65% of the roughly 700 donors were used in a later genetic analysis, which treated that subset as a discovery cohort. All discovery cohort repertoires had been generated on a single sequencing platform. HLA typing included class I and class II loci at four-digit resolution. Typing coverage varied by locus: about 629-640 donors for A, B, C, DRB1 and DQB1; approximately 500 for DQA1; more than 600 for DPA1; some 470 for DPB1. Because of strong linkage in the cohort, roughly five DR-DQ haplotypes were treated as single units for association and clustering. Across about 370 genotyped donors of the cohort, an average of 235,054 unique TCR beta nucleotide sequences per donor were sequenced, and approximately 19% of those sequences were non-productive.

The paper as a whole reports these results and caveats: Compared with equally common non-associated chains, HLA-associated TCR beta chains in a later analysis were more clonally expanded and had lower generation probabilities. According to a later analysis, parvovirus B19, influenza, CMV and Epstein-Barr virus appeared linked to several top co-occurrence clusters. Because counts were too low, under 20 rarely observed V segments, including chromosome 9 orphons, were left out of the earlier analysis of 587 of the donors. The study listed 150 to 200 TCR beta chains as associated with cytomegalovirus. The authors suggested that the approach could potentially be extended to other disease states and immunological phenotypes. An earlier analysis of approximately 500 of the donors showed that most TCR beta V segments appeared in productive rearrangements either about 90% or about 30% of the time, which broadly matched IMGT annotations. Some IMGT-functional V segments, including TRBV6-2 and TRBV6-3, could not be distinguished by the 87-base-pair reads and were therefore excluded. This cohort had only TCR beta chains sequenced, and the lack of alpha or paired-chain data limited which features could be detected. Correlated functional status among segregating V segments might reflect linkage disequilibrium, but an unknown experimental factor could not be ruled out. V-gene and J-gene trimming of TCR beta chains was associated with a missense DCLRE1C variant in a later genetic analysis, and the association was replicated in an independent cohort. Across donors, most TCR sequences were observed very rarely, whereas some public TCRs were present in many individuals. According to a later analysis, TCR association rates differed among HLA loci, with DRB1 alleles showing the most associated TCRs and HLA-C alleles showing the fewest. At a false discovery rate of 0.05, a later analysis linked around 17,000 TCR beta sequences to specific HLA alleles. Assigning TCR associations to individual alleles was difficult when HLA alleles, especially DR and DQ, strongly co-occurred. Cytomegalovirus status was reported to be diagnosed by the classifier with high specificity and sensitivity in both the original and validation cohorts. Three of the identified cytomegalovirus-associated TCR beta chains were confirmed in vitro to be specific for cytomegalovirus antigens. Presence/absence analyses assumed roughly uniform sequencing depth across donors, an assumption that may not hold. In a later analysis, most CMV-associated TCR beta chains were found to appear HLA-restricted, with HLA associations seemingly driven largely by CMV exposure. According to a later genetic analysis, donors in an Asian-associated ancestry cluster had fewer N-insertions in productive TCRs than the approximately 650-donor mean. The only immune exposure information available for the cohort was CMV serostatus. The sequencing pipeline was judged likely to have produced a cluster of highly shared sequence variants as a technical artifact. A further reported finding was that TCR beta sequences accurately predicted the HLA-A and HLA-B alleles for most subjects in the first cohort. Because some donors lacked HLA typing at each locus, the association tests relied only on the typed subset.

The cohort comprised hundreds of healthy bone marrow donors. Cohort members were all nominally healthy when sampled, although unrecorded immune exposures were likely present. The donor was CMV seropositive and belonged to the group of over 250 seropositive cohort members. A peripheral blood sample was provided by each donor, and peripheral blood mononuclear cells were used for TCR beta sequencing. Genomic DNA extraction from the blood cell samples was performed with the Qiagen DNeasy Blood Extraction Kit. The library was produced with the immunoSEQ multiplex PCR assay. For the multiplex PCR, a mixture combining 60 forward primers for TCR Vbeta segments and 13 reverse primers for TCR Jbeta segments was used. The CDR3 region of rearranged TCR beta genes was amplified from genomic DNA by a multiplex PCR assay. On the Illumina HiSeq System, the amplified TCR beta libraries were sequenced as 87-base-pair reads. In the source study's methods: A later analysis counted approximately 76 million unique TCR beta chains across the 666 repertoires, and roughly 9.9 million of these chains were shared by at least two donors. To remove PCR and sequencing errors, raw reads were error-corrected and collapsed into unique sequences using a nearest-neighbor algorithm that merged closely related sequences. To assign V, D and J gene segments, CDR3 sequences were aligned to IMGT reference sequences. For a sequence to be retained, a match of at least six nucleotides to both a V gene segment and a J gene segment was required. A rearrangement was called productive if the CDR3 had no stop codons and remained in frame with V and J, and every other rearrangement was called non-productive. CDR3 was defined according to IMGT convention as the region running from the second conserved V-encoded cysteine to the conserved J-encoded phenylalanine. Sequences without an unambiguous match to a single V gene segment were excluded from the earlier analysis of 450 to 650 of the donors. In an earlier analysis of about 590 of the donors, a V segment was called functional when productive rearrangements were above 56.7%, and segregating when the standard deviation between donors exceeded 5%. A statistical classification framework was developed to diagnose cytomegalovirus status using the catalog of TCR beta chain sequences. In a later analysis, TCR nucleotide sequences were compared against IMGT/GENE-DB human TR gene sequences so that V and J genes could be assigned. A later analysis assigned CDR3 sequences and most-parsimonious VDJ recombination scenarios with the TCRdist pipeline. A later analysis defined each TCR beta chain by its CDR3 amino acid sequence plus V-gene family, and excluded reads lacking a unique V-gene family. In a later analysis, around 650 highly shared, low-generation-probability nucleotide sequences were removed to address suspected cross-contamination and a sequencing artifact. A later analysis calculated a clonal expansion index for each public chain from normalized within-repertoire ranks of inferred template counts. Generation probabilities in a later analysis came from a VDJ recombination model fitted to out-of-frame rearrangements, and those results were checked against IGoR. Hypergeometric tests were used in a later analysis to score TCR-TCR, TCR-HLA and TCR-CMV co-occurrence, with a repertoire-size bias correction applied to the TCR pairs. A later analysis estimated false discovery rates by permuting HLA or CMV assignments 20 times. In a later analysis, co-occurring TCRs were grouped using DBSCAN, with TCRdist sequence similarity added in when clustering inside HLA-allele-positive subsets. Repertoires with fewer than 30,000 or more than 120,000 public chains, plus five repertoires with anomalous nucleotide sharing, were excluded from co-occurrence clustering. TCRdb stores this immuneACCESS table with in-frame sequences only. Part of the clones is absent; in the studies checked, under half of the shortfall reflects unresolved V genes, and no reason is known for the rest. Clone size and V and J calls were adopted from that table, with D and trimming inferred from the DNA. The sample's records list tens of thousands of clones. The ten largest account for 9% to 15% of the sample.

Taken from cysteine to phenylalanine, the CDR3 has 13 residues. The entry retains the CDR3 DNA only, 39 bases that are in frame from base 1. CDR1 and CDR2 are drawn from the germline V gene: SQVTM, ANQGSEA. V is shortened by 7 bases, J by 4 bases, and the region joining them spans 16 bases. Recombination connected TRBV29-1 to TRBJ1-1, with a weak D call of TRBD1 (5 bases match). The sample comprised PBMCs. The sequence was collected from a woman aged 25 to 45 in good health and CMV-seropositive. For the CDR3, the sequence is CSAPSGMGTEAFF. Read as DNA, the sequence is TGCAGCGCCCCCTCAGGGATGGGCACTGAAGCTTTCTTT.